One sample yielded the 15 T cell receptor beta chains listed below, sequenced in a study of T cell changes during pregnancy in multiple sclerosis. The protocol was immunoSEQ multiplex PCR, while the TCRdb copy is restricted to in-frame clones and leaves out a portion. The sample records 50,000 to 70,000 clones, 93% being singletons. The specimen was peripheral blood, collected after pregnancy. The origin of the receptors is a female donor with multiple sclerosis, enrolled in a pregnancy study.

The V and J genes are TRBV7-9 and TRBJ2-3; D is ambiguous. The V gene lost 5 bases and the J gene lost 2 bases, with 23 bases spanning the gap. This CDR3 is built from 18 residues. Per germline, CDR1 SEHNR and CDR2 FQNEAQ (reference sequence). The CDR3 DNA reads as TGTGCCAGCAGCGCACCTCCTGGAGCCGGGTTGCACACAGATACGCAGTATTTT. Residues: CASSAPPGAGLHTDTQYF. Based on the CDR3 plus reference TRBV7-9 and TRBJ2-3, the full variable domain is DTGVSQNPRHKITKRGQNVTFRCDPISEHNRLYWYRQTLGQGPEFLTYFQNEAQLEKSRLLSDRFSAERPKGSFSTLEIQRTEQGDSAMYLCASSAPPGAGLHTDTQYFGPGTRLTVL.

The chain carries TRBV2 and TRBJ1-2; TRBD1 matches at 12 bases. The CDR3 length is 14 residues. The V gene end was trimmed by 8 bases and the J gene end by 3 bases; junction bases not matched to a gene: 4. Germline loops: CDR1 SNHLY, CDR2 FYNNEI. The CDR3 DNA is TGTGCCAGCGAGGGACAGGGGGCTTACTATGGCTACACCTTC. It is translated as CASEGQGAYYGYTF.

The chain employs TRBV5-8 and TRBJ2-2; 9 bases match TRBD1. Germline V lookup: CDR1 SGHTS, CDR2 YDEGEE. This CDR3 comprises 16 residues. Trimming at V came to 0 bases and at J to 2 bases, leaving 2 bases not matched to a gene. The CDR3 coding sequence is TGTGCCAGCAGCTTGGCGGGACAGGGTAACACCGGGGAGCTGTTTTTT. This encodes CASSLAGQGNTGELFF. The full variable domain, completed using reference TRBV5-8 and TRBJ2-2, is EAGVTQSPTHLIKTRGQQATLRCSPISGHTSVYWYQQALGLGLQFLLWYDEGEERNRGNFPPRFSGRQFPNYSSELNVNALELEDSALYLCASSLAGQGNTGELFFGEGSRLTVL.

The chain links TRBV18 to TRBJ1-1; D is possibly TRBD1 (5 bases). V was cut by 3 bases and J by 11 bases, with 16 bases left in between. Germline CDR1 is KGHSH and CDR2 is LQKENI. The CDR3 has 13 amino acids. Written as DNA, the CDR3 is TGTGCCAGCTCACCCGACAGCGACTCGGCCGCTTTCTTT. Protein product: CASSPDSDSAAFF.

V and J are TRBV25-1 and TRBJ2-3; tentatively, D is TRBD2 (6 bases). Germline-derived CDR1 and CDR2 are MGHDK and SYGVNS. Trimming took 6 bases from V and 2 from J, leaving 12 bases between them. This CDR3 has 14 residues. This CDR3 reads CASRGRETTDTQYF. The CDR3 nucleotides read TGTGCCAGCAGAGGTCGGGAGACCACAGATACGCAGTATTTT.

The V gene is TRBV2, the J gene TRBJ1-2; no firm D call. The CDR3 consists of 13 residues. The V end lost 0 bases, the J end lost 1 base, and 3 bases lay between the germline ends. CDR1 and CDR2 (germline): SNHLY, FYNNEI. CDR3 loop: CASSEAGNYGYTF. The CDR3 nucleotides read TGTGCCAGCAGTGAAGCCGGTAACTATGGCTACACCTTC.

The chain is built from TRBV4-2 and TRBJ2-2; 10 positions agree with TRBD2. In germline, CDR1 is LGHNA, CDR2 YNFKEQ. Trimming removed 6 bases from V and 2 bases from J; junction bases left unmatched: 3. The CDR3 length is 15 residues. CDR3: CASSLAGENTGELFF. CDR3 in DNA: TGTGCCAGCAGTCTAGCGGGAGAAAACACCGGGGAGCTGTTTTTT.

The chain recombines TRBV18 with TRBJ2-7, with TRBD2 matching over 8 bases. V was pared by 3 bases and J by 3 bases, with 10 bases of the junction left unmatched. From germline, CDR1 is KGHSH and CDR2 LQKENI. This CDR3 comprises 16 residues. CDR3 loop: CASSPRVGGTSYEQYF. Here the CDR3 DNA reads TGTGCCAGCTCACCGCGAGTCGGAGGGACTAGCTACGAGCAGTACTTC.

The chain joins TRBV14 to TRBJ2-7; D is uncertain. Germline V lookup: CDR1 SGHDN, CDR2 FVKESK. V was pared by 0 bases and J by 6 bases, with 9 bases between. This CDR3 has 13 amino acids. CDR3 in DNA: TGTGCCAGCAGCCAAGATTTACTTGCCGAGCAGTACTTC. The encoded protein is CASSQDLLAEQYF.

The chain couples TRBV4-3 to TRBJ1-5; the D is unclear. There are 15 residues in the CDR3. From germline, CDR1 is LGHNA and CDR2 YSLEER. Trimming took 0 bases from V and 4 from J, leaving 10 bases between them. DNA for the CDR3: TGCGCCAGCAGCCAAGATGCGAGGCAGAATCAGCCCCAGCATTTT. Its translation is CASSQDARQNQPQHF.

V gene TRBV19 combines with J gene TRBJ2-3, with 10 bases that match TRBD2. V lost 5 bases, J lost 4 bases, and 3 bases stayed unmatched. Germline CDR1 is LNHDA and CDR2 is SQIVND (reference sequence). This CDR3 contains 14 residues. The CDR3 DNA reads TGTGCCAGTAGTGTAGCGGGAGGCCCAGATACGCAGTATTTT. This gives the protein CASSVAGGPDTQYF. Looking up the rest from reference TRBV19 and TRBJ2-3 gives the full variable domain: DGGITQSPKYLFRKEGQNVTLSCEQNLNHDAMYWYRQDPGQGLRLIYYSQIVNDFQKGDIAEGYSVSREKKESFPLTVTSAQKNPTAFYLCASSVAGGPDTQYFGPGTRLTVL.

V usage is TRBV6-1 and J usage is TRBJ2-1; 8 bases line up with TRBD2. V was pared by 6 bases and J by 3 bases, with 7 bases of the junction left unmatched. The CDR3 has 15 amino acids. Germline CDR1 is MNHNS and CDR2 is SASEGT. CDR3 region: CASSITSGDYNEQFF. For the CDR3, the DNA is TGTGCCAGCAGCATAACTAGCGGTGACTACAATGAGCAGTTCTTC.

This chain connects TRBV19 to TRBJ2-2; 8 nucleotides align to TRBD1. The junction had 6 bases not matched to a gene; V was cut back by 0 bases and J by 6 bases. The CDR3 runs 16 residues. CDR1 and CDR2 from the germline V gene are LNHDA and SQIVND (reference sequence). The DNA for the CDR3 is TGTGCCAGTAGTATAGACCCGGGACAGGCCTCCGGGGAGCTGTTTTTT. It specifies CASSIDPGQASGELFF.

The rearrangement uses TRBV6-5 and TRBJ2-3, with 9 bases that match TRBD1. V lost 3 bases to trimming and J lost 6 bases; unmatched junction nucleotides: 7. Germline values: CDR1 MNHEY, CDR2 SVGAGI. The CDR3 covers 15 residues. Here the CDR3 reads CASSYTGTGSDTQYF. The CDR3 nucleotides are TGTGCCAGCAGTTATACTGGGACAGGGAGCGATACGCAGTATTTT.

This chain joins TRBV10-2 and TRBJ2-1; D may be TRBD2 (7 bases). The V gene's germline CDR1 is WSHSY and CDR2 SAAADI. This CDR3 has 15 amino acids. V was trimmed by 5 bases and J by 2 bases, leaving 13 bases between them. CDR3 residues: CASSFGGQPYNEQFF. Written as DNA, the CDR3 is TGCGCCAGCAGTTTCGGGGGGCAACCCTACAATGAGCAGTTCTTC.